The TCR beta chain under discussion was sequenced for a study of blood T cell repertoires in COVID-19. The V and J ends lost 2 bases and 7 bases respectively, with 11 bases between them. Germline V gene data show CDR1 as MNHEY and CDR2 as SVGAGI. The CDR3 consists of 13 residues. The protocol was immunoSEQ multiplex PCR, while the TCRdb copy is restricted to in-frame clones and leaves out a portion. The profile shows some 410,000 clones, roughly 90% of them singletons. The source material was PBMCs or T cells enriched from blood (not recorded which). V gene TRBV6-5 combines with J gene TRBJ1-2; no reliable D call. This sequence originates from a woman in her 30s with acute COVID-19. The CDR3 bases are TGTGCCAGCAGTTACGGGTCTCGGGGTGGCTACACCTTC. Amino acid sequence: CASSYGSRGGYTF.